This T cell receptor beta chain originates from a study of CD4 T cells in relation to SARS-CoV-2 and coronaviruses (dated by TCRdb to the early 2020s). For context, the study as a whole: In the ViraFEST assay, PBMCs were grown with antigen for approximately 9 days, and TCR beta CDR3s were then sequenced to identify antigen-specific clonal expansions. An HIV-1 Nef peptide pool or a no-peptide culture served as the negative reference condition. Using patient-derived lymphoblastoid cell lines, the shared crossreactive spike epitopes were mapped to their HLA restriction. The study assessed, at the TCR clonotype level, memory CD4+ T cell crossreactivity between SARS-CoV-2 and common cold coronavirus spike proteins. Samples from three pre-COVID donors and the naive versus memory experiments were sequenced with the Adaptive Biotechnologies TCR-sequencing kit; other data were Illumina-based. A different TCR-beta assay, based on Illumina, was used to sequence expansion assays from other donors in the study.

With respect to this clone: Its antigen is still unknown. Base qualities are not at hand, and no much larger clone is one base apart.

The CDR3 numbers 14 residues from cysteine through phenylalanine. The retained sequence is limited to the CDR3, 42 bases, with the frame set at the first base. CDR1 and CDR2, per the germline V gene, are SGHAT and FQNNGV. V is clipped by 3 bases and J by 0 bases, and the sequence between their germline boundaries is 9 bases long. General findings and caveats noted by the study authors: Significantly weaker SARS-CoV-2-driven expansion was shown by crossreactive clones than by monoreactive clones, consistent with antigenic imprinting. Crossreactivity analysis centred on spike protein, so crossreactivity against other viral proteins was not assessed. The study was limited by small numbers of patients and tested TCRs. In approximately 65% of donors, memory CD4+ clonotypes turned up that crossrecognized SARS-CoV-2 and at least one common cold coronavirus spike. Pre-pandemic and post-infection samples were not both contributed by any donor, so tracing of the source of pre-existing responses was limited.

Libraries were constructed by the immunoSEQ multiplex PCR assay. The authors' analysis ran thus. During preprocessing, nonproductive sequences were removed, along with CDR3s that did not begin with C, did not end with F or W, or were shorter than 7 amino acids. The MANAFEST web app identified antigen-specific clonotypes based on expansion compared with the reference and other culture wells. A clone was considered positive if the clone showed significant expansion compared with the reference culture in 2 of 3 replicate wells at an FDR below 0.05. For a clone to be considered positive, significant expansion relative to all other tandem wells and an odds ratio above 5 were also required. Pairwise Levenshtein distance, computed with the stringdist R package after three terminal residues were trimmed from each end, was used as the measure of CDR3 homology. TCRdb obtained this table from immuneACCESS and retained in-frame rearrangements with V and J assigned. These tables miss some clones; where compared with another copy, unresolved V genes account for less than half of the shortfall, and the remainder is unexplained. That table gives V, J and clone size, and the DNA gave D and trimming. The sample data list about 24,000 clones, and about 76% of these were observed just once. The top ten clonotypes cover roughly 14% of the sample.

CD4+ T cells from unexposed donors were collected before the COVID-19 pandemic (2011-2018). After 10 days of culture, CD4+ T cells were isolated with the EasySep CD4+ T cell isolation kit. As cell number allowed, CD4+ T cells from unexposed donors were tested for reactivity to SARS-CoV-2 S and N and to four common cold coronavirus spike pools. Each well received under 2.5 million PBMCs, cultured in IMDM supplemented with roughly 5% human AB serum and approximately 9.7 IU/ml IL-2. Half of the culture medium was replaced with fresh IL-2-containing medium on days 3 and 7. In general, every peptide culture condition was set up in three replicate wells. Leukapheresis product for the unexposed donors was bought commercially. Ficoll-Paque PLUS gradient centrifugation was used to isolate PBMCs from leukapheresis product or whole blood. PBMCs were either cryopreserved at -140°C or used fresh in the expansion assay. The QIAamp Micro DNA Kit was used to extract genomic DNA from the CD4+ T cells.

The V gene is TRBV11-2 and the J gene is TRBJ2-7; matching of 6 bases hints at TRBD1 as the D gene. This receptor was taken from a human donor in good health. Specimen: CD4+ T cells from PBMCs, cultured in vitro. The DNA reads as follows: TGTGCCAGCAGCTTTATAGGGGGCTCCTACGAGCAGTACTTC. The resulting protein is CASSFIGGSYEQYF.